This entry features one TCR beta chain sequence. The sample originates from a study of control samples from healthy donors and cancer patients. Deletions cut 1 base from V and 0 bases from J, with 6 bases between. This CDR3 comprises 15 residues. Germline V CDR1 and CDR2: SNHLY, FYNNEI. Some clones are missing from TCRdb's copy, which holds only in-frame ones; the method was immunoSEQ multiplex PCR. There are almost 90,000 clones in the sample; more than 75% occur only once, and less than 2.5% lies in the top ten. The chain links TRBV2 to TRBJ1-4, with D unclear. This receptor was obtained from a woman aged 40 to 49 in good health. Sequenced input: blood. CDR3 nucleotide sequence: TGTGCCAGCAGTGAAGAAGTCTCAACTAATGAAAAACTGTTTTTT. Its protein product is CASSEEVSTNEKLFF. The whole variable domain, remainder taken from reference TRBV2 and TRBJ1-4, is EPEVTQTPSHQVTQMGQEVILRCVPISNHLYFYWYRQILGQKVEFLVSFYNNEISEKSEIFDDQFSVERPDGSNFTLKIRSTKLEDSAMYFCASSEEVSTNEKLFFGSGTQLSVL.